The rows below give T cell receptor beta chains drawn from one sample of a study of blood T cells in healthy people across ages. TCRdb itself ran the 5' RACE reads through MiXCR, one entry per CDR3 protein. The sample lists about 970,000 distinct CDR3 sequences, about 53% occurring once. The sample consisted of blood. The receptor set was obtained from a woman aged 60-70 years in good health. Both conserved end residues are trimmed from each CDR3. A row's size may be missing; if present it is once, few, many or a size class.

J gene,V gene,clone size,CDR3 protein
TRBJ2-1,TRBV7-2,.,ASSLAVAGGFNEQF
TRBJ2-3,TRBV6-2/TRBV6-3,.,ASSYGTLSTDTQY
TRBJ2-7,TRBV28,few,ASKSRTDNYEQY
TRBJ2-5,TRBV7-8,.,ASTLPRETQY
TRBJ1-3,TRBV29-1,many,SVEDLRNAGNTIY
TRBJ2-2,TRBV4-1,.,ASSLLPAGSTGELF
TRBJ2-3,TRBV7-2,.,ASSLGGPGSSTDTQY
TRBJ2-7,TRBV4-2,few,ASSQNHDGPYEQY
TRBJ1-5,TRBV4-1,.,ASSLTGSTSSNQPQH
TRBJ2-1,TRBV7-8,.,ASSQYSSGSSYNEQF
.,TRBV5-1,.,ASSLEAEETQY
TRBJ2-7,TRBV7-9,once,TSSFLKVGGSYEQY
TRBJ2-1,TRBV18,.,ASSPLALYNEQF
TRBJ2-3,TRBV12-3/TRBV12-4,few,ASRVVPDTQY
TRBJ2-1,TRBV29-1,few,SVYNSGSQF
.,TRBV6-1,.,ASSEALGPNYEQY
TRBJ2-1,TRBV29-1,many,SGQGRDNEQF
TRBJ1-1,TRBV10-3,.,AIRGRGIMNTEAF
TRBJ2-2,TRBV24-1,.,ATWDRETGELF
TRBJ2-3,TRBV28,.,ASRHTRQDTQY